This TCR beta chain was obtained from a study of blood T cells in healthy people across ages (dated by TCRdb to between 2014 and 2017). Study-level background: In model experiments, roughly one uniquely barcoded TCR beta cDNA molecule per two T cells was captured by template switching. To avoid experimental bias, donors of different ages were spread randomly across the sequencing lanes. Donors were grouped into four age groups: young (average 16 years), middle-aged (about 38), aged (approximately 58) and long-lived (about 90). To track age-related changes in TCR beta repertoire diversity, the study relied on deep sequencing normalized with unique cDNA molecular identifiers. Two additional independent replicas of 1 million unique cDNA reads from the same blood draw were analyzed for two donors (one aged 18 to 30 and one aged 80 or older).

Results the study describes overall, beyond this receptor: Compared with the aged group, the long-lived group had more naive CD4+ T cells, fewer expanded clones and increased TCR diversity, a pattern suggesting age selection. Estimates of total diversity from one million sequenced T cells were regarded as lower bounds and underestimates. There was a strong correlation between observed TCR beta diversity and the percentage of naive T cells measured by flow cytometry. Observed TCR beta diversity per million T cells fell roughly linearly with age, and a significant reduction was already apparent by age roughly 40. The CMV infection status of donors was not known, potentially confounding age-related changes in expanded clonotypes. Bulk unsorted PBMC profiling prevented conclusive comparison of naive and antigen-experienced compartments.

Donors were a few dozen systemically healthy Caucasian individuals from Russia aged 6 to 90 years. About 10 milliliters of peripheral blood were drawn from each donor into EDTA-treated Vacutainer tubes. Ficoll-Paque density-gradient centrifugation was used to isolate PBMCs, with at least 6.5 million obtained per sample. Trizol reagent was used to extract total RNA from the PBMCs, yielding at least 6 micrograms per sample. For every donor, an aliquot of PBMCs went through flow cytometry to measure the percentages of naive CD45RAhigh/CD27high T cells. Germline trimming amounts to 0 bases on V and 8 bases on J, with 3 as the count of junction bases outside the gene matches. From cysteine to phenylalanine, the CDR3 is 15 amino acids long. CDR3 DNA is the only sequence kept; it has 45 bases, read in frame from the first base. The germline V gene sets CDR1 to MGHRA and CDR2 to YSYEKL. Library preparation employed 5' RACE. The data were produced on an Illumina HiSeq 2500. A second PCR of roughly 7 to 11 cycles was run with a J-beta primer mix and a sample-barcoded 5' primer. A unique molecular identifier was introduced onto each TCR beta cDNA molecule by a template-switch 5' adaptor carrying 12 random nucleotides. Each sample yielded at least 2.5 million CDR3-containing paired-end reads. All of the RNA was converted into first-strand cDNA using the Mint cDNA synthesis kit, with a TRBC-specific oligonucleotide serving as the primer. Following uracil-DNA glycosylase treatment, all cDNA underwent a first 18-cycle PCR with the universal primers M1SS and BC2_uni_R. As for how the authors treated the data: For normalization, 1 million high-quality reads, each with a distinct molecular identifier, were randomly selected from each sample. Instead of being binned into consensus sequences, reads with shared molecular identifiers were discarded. MiTCR, run with a Q25 quality threshold and the strictest error-elimination algorithm, handled CDR3 identification, clonotype clustering and error correction. Lower-bound total TCR beta diversity was estimated with a nonparametric unseen species model using Euler transformation. TCRdb trimmed the raw reads at Q25, called clones with MiXCR and kept productive beta chains. Rows merge per CDR3 protein into single entries with the most common DNA and genes. These V and J calls originate from TCRdb's pipeline instead of the authors' own analysis. The sample data list around 1,500,000 distinct CDR3 sequences, and around 39% of these were observed just once. Under 8% of the sample is held by the ten biggest clonotypes.

With regard to this clonotype: There is no known antigen for this receptor. Qualities for individual bases were not recorded, and no much larger clone is one base off.

This receptor was taken from a woman in her late teens or twenties in good health. The V and J genes are TRBV4-1 and TRBJ2-1; the junction holds 11 bases that match TRBD1. The sequenced material came from blood. The DNA sequence is TGCGCCAGCAGCCAAGATGGGGACAGGGGGGATGAGCAGTTCTTC. This sequence encodes CASSQDGDRGDEQFF.